Below, 21 T cell receptor beta chains from the same sample are listed, as sequenced in a study of PD-L1 blockade in urothelial cancer. The table came from immunoSEQ multiplex PCR; TCRdb's copy has only in-frame clones and leaves some out. The profile shows tens of thousands of clones, 85% to 90% of them singletons. Indicated time point: pretreatment peripheral blood. Source: PBMCs, taken around atezolizumab (anti-PD-L1) treatment. The receptors stem from a man aged 60 to 69 with urothelial cancer.

The chain links TRBV18 to TRBJ1-1; D perhaps matches TRBD1 (6 bases). V shed 0 bases and J shed 0 bases, with 8 bases lying between them. The CDR3 is 15 residues long. Per germline, CDR1 KGHSH and CDR2 LQKENI. The CDR3 DNA follows: TGTGCCAGCTCACCACCGCGGACAGTGAACACTGAAGCTTTCTTT. Encoded protein: CASSPPRTVNTEAFF. The full variable domain, completed using reference TRBV18 and TRBJ1-1, is NAGVMQNPRHLVRRRGQEARLRCSPMKGHSHVYWYRQLPEEGLKFMVYLQKENIIDESGMPKERFSAEFPKEGPSILRIQQVVRGDSAAYFCASSPPRTVNTEAFFGQGTRLTVV.

CDR3 nucleotide sequence: TGTGCCAGCAGCTTGGTGGTGGGGGCCCGTGAAAAACTGTTTTTT. As protein: CASSLVVGAREKLFF. V and J are TRBV11-2 and TRBJ1-4, with D perhaps matching TRBD1 (6 bases). CDR1 is SGHAT and CDR2 is FQNNGV in the germline V gene. The CDR3 has 15 residues. Trimming took off 3 bases at V and 7 bases at J, with 15 bases between the two ends. The entire variable domain, with the rest obtained from reference TRBV11-2 and TRBJ1-4, is as follows: EAGVAQSPRYKIIEKRQSVAFWCNPISGHATLYWYQQILGQGPKLLIQFQNNGVVDDSQLPKDRFSAERLKGVDSTLKIQPAKLEDSAVYLCASSLVVGAREKLFFGSGTQLSVL.

This rearrangement joins TRBV5-1 to TRBJ2-7; 9 bases map to TRBD1. Germline V gene lookup returns CDR1 SGHRS and CDR2 YFSETQ. This CDR3 is built from 15 residues. The trim removed 4 bases at V and 2 bases at J, leaving 7 bases unmatched. The CDR3 protein is CASSMTGGPTYEQYF. The CDR3 DNA sequence: TGCGCCAGCAGCATGACAGGGGGGCCTACCTACGAGCAGTACTTC.

This chain links TRBV27 with TRBJ1-1, with 10 bases matching TRBD1. Germline V gives CDR1 MNHEY, CDR2 SMNVEV (reference sequence). V lost 3 bases and J lost 6; bases outside the gene matches: 4. The CDR3 length is 14 residues. Here the CDR3 DNA reads TGTGCCAGCAGTTTTGGACAGGGGGTCGCTGAAGCTTTCTTT. Protein sequence: CASSFGQGVAEAFF.

V gene TRBV4-3 combines with J gene TRBJ2-7, with TRBD2 matching over 8 bases. The CDR3 totals 14 residues. Trimming cost V 4 bases and J 6 bases; bases outside gene matches: 8. Germline values: CDR1 LGHNA, CDR2 YSLEER. The CDR3 region has the DNA TGCGCCAGCAGCCCCCAGTCTAGCGGGTCCGAGCAGTACTTC. It translates to CASSPQSSGSEQYF.

The chain couples TRBV5-1 to TRBJ2-5; TRBD2 agrees at 12 bases. J lost 0 bases, V lost 4 bases, and 4 bases had no gene match. Germline values: CDR1 SGHRS, CDR2 YFSETQ. The CDR3 covers 16 residues. Here the CDR3 reads CASSTGLAGNQETQYF. CDR3 coding DNA: TGCGCCAGCAGCACTGGACTAGCGGGGAACCAAGAGACCCAGTACTTC.

This chain joins TRBV7-2 and TRBJ2-1; 7 bases match TRBD2. Germline trimming cut 6 bases from V and 0 bases from J; bases unmatched to any gene: 8. The CDR3 has 16 residues. Germline V gives CDR1 SGHTA, CDR2 FQGNSA. The CDR3: CASSFIAGVSYNEQFF. The DNA for the CDR3 is TGTGCCAGCAGTTTCATAGCGGGCGTCTCCTACAATGAGCAGTTCTTC. The full variable domain, completed using reference TRBV7-2 and TRBJ2-1, is GAGVSQSPSNKVTEKGKDVELRCDPISGHTALYWYRQSLGQGLEFLIYFQGNSAPDKSGLPSDRFSAERTGGSVSTLTIQRTQQEDSAVYLCASSFIAGVSYNEQFFGPGTRLTVL.

The chain joins TRBV5-4 to TRBJ1-5; TRBD1 agrees at 9 bases. Germline CDR1 reads SGHNT; CDR2 reads YYREEE (reference sequence). The J segment lost 10 bases and the V segment lost 0 bases, leaving 5 bases of the junction unmatched. The CDR3 has 14 residues. CDR3 DNA: TGTGCCAGCAGCTTGGGGGGACAGGGCCAACCCCAGCATTTT. Amino acid sequence: CASSLGGQGQPQHF.

V and J are TRBV5-5 and TRBJ1-2; D not certain. Germline CDR1 reads SGHKS; CDR2 reads YYEKEE (reference sequence). V was trimmed by 1 base and J by 6 bases, leaving 10 bases between them. This CDR3 is built from 13 residues. The CDR3 sequence: CASSLPGSDGYTF. In DNA, the CDR3 is TGTGCCAGCAGCTTGCCGGGTAGCGATGGCTACACCTTC. Combining the CDR3 with reference TRBV5-5 and TRBJ1-2 gives the whole variable domain DAGVTQSPTHLIKTRGQQVTLRCSPISGHKSVSWYQQVLGQGPQFIFQYYEKEERGRGNFPDRFSARQFPNYSSELNVNALLLGDSALYLCASSLPGSDGYTFGSGTRLTVV.

This sequence joins TRBV7-8 and TRBJ2-7, with D possibly being TRBD1 (5 bases). Germline V gene sequence: CDR1 SGHVS, CDR2 FQNEAQ. The germline V and J ends were trimmed by 1 base and 5 bases, with 12 bases remaining between them. The CDR3 extends over 14 amino acids. CDR3 in amino acids: CASSLELGRDEQYF. CDR3 sequence (DNA): TGTGCCAGCAGCTTAGAACTGGGCAGGGACGAGCAGTACTTC.

The genes are TRBV9 and TRBJ1-3; 9 bases line up with TRBD1. The V and J ends lost 5 bases and 4 bases, in that order; junction bases with no gene match: 7. Looked up from germline, CDR1 is SGDLS and CDR2 is YYNGEE. The CDR3 is 15 amino acids. CDR3 DNA: TGTGCCAGCAGAGCCGGGACAGGGTTCGGAAACACCATATATTTT. It is translated as CASRAGTGFGNTIYF.

For this clone: One end of the junction does not line up with germline, which may come from a read error. V is TRBV6-5 and J is TRBJ1-6, with 8 bases lining up with TRBD1. CDR3 size: 15 residues. The germline gives CDR1 MNHEY, CDR2 SVGAGI. In DNA form, the CDR3 reads TGTGCCGGCAGTTGGGACAGGCGACCGGGTCGGCTCCTCCACTTT. This codes for CAGSWDRRPGRLLHF.

The V call is TRBV9, the J call TRBJ2-3; weak D call: TRBD2 (5 bases). Germline CDR1 and CDR2: SGDLS and YYNGEE. V lost 0 bases to trimming and J lost 8 bases, with 13 bases between them. This CDR3 has 14 residues. CDR3 region: CASSVEGQRVTQYF. CDR3 nucleotide sequence: TGTGCCAGCAGCGTAGAGGGCCAGAGGGTTACGCAGTATTTT.

The chain is built from TRBV6-1 and TRBJ1-5, with D possibly being TRBD1 (5 bases). Germline assignment: CDR1 MNHNS and CDR2 SASEGT. The CDR3 spans 15 residues. The ends were cut back, 4 bases at V and 7 bases at J, with 17 bases in the middle. CDR3 amino acids: CASSGQQAARQPQHF. The CDR3 DNA is TGTGCCAGCAGTGGACAACAGGCGGCAAGGCAGCCCCAGCATTTT.

The CDR3 region is CASSTGGSNQPQHF. CDR3 DNA: TGTGCCAGCAGTACAGGGGGGAGCAATCAGCCCCAGCATTTT. The chain has TRBV25-1 and TRBJ1-5; 8 bases agree with TRBD1. Germline loops: CDR1 MGHDK, CDR2 SYGVNS. The CDR3 has 14 residues. V lost 5 bases and J lost 1; bases outside the gene matches: 1.

This clone has only a few counts. The chain uses TRBV29-1 and TRBJ2-6; the D is unclear. Germline V lookup: CDR1 SQVTM, CDR2 ANQGSEA. The V end lost 6 bases, the J end lost 0 bases, and 9 bases lay between the germline ends. The CDR3 length is 14 residues. The DNA for the CDR3 is TGCAGCGTCATACTGAACTCTGGGGCCAACGTCCTGACTTTC. This translates into CSVILNSGANVLTF.

V and J are TRBV28 and TRBJ1-2; D is uncertain. The length of the CDR3 is 17 residues. V was clipped by 5 bases and J by 8 bases, with 27 bases between them. Looked up from germline, CDR1 is MDHEN and CDR2 is SYDVKM. Here the CDR3 DNA reads TGTGCCAGCAGTAATCATATATCGGAACCCAGGTCACGGGGCTACACCTTC. Encoded protein: CASSNHISEPRSRGYTF.

To note about this clone: At the DNA level, this CDR3 is encoded by other sequences in the same sample as well. The genes are TRBV5-4 and TRBJ1-1; D might be TRBD1 (6 bases). There are 14 residues in the CDR3. Per germline, CDR1 SGHNT and CDR2 YYREEE (reference sequence). V lost 4 bases to trimming and J lost 0 bases, with 10 bases between them. The CDR3 sequence: CASSRGQLNTEAFF. CDR3 coding DNA: TGTGCCAGCAGCCGGGGACAACTGAACACTGAAGCTTTCTTT.

V is TRBV7-9 and J is TRBJ2-3; the match to TRBD2 covers 16 bases. The CDR3 covers 19 residues. The J segment lost 0 bases and the V segment lost 8 bases, leaving 11 bases of the junction unmatched. Germline V gene data show CDR1 as SEHNR and CDR2 as FQNEAQ (reference sequence). The CDR3 sequence is CASANTGTSGGVSTDTQYF. The CDR3 coding sequence is TGTGCCAGCGCCAATACCGGGACTAGCGGGGGGGTTAGCACAGATACGCAGTATTTT.

The chain recombines TRBV2 with TRBJ1-1; D is unclear. Trimming took 4 bases from V and 5 from J, leaving 14 bases between them. CDR1 SNHLY and CDR2 FYNNEI come from the germline V gene. CDR3 length equals 14 residues. This CDR3 is CASSGVSSGTEAFF. The CDR3 nucleotides are TGTGCCAGCAGTGGGGTCTCGTCCGGGACTGAAGCTTTCTTT.

The J gene is TRBJ2-5, the V gene TRBV5-1, with D perhaps TRBD1 (5 bases). V was trimmed by 4 bases and J by 1 base, leaving 17 bases between them. Germline V CDR1 and CDR2: SGHRS, YFSETQ. The CDR3 spans 16 residues. The CDR3 reads CASSLRGSGFQETQYF. The CDR3, as DNA: TGCGCCAGCAGCCTTCGCGGATCAGGGTTCCAAGAGACCCAGTACTTC.